The T cell receptor beta chain described here comes from a study of blood T cell repertoires in COVID-19. The CDR3 is 16 residues long. Germline V gene data show CDR1 as MNHEY and CDR2 as SVGEGT. V lost 0 bases to trimming and J lost 4 bases, with 13 bases between them. Study processing details: It was from reference gene primer amplification that nucleated cell counts were estimated. Using immunoSEQ multiplex PCR, the repertoire was profiled, and TCRdb retains in-frame clones only, with some absent. V, J and clone size were drawn from that table, and D and trimming were deduced from the DNA. The sample has approximately 150,000 clones, 75% to 85% seen once.

This rearrangement joins TRBV6-2 or TRBV6-3 to TRBJ1-5, with D tentatively TRBD1 (6 bases). The clonotype was recovered from a woman in her 50s in a cohort sampled during active or convalescent COVID-19. Sequencing was performed on peripheral blood. CDR3 sequence reads: CASSYSRSGANQPQHF. The CDR3 nucleotides read TGTGCCAGCAGTTACTCGAGATCAGGGGCTAATCAGCCCCAGCATTTT.